Listed below are T cell receptor beta chains from one sample, sequenced in a study of T cell responses to AZD1222 COVID-19 vaccine. This table comes from immunoSEQ multiplex PCR, and its TCRdb copy is limited to in-frame clones, with some not included. Counted here are about 130,000 clones, 90% to 95% occurring once; the ten biggest clones make up 2.8%. The sample here was peripheral blood, taken on day 0 of AZD1222 vaccination. Receptors originate from an adult in good health. Each CDR3 is given with its conserved first and last residue. D genes are given only for firm matches. Size is stated for part of the rows, as once, few or many counts, or as a class when the clone is expanded.

>12|TRBJ2-3|TRBD2|NA|TRBV10-3
CAIAGGADTQYF
TGTGCCATAGCGGGAGGCGCGGATACGCAGTATTTT
>14|TRBJ1-1|NA|few|TRBV10-1
CASSLGHSNTEAFF
TGCGCCAGCAGCTTGGGACATTCGAACACTGAAGCTTTCTTT
>16|TRBJ2-5|NA|NA|TRBV9
CASSYATGTTGETQYF
TGTGCCAGCAGCTACGCCACCGGGACGACTGGTGAGACCCAGTACTTC
>13|TRBJ2-7|NA|NA|TRBV6-1
CASSEANLYEQYF
TGTGCCAGCAGTGAAGCGAACCTCTACGAGCAGTACTTC
>17|TRBJ2-7|NA|once|TRBV9
CASSVDPWGSRSYEQYF
TGTGCCAGCAGCGTAGACCCCTGGGGGTCCCGCTCCTACGAGCAGTACTTC
>13|TRBJ2-7|NA|NA|TRBV3-1/TRBV3-2
CASSPTVAYEQYF
TGTGCCAGCAGCCCGACTGTCGCCTACGAGCAGTACTTC
>15|TRBJ2-3|NA|NA|TRBV25-1
CASSFETGSTDTQYF
TGTGCCAGCAGTTTCGAGACAGGCAGCACAGATACGCAGTATTTT
>13|TRBJ1-1|TRBD1|NA|TRBV30
CAWTGQGITEAFF
TGTGCCTGGACGGGACAGGGAATCACTGAAGCTTTCTTT
>18|TRBJ2-1|TRBD2|NA|TRBV10-1
CASSESAPREVTYNEQFF
TGCGCCAGCAGTGAGTCCGCTCCGCGGGAGGTCACGTACAATGAGCAGTTCTTC
>18|TRBJ1-2|NA|NA|TRBV18
CASSSTAAVTLNNYGYTF
TGTGCCAGCTCATCGACAGCCGCGGTTACTTTGAATAACTATGGCTACACCTTC
>13|TRBJ2-7|NA|NA|TRBV10-1
CATTGRHLRVQYF
TGCGCCACCACCGGCAGGCACCTACGAGTGCAGTACTTC
>14|TRBJ1-3|NA|NA|TRBV2
CASSSDGIGNTIYF
TGTGCCAGCAGTTCCGACGGGATTGGAAACACCATATATTTT
>14|TRBJ2-5|TRBD1|NA|TRBV7-2
CASSRDRGGETQYF
TGTGCCAGCAGCCGGGACAGGGGGGGAGAGACCCAGTACTTC
>13|TRBJ2-7|NA|NA|TRBV11-2
CASSATMAYEQYF
TGTGCCAGCAGCGCGACCATGGCCTACGAGCAGTACTTC
>14|TRBJ2-7|TRBD1|NA|TRBV13
CASSLDGQGHEQYF
TGTGCCAGCAGCTTAGATGGACAGGGGCACGAGCAGTACTTC
>20|TRBJ1-6|TRBD1|NA|TRBV2
CASTLSTGQGVRKGNSPLHF
TGTGCCAGCACCCTTTCGACAGGACAGGGGGTGAGGAAGGGGAATTCACCCCTCCACTTT
>13|TRBJ1-1|TRBD1|NA|TRBV29-1
CSVGPQGTTEAFF
TGCAGCGTTGGACCACAGGGGACCACTGAAGCTTTCTTT
>15|TRBJ1-1|NA|NA|TRBV19
CASSISVGPGTEAFF
TGTGCCAGTAGTATAAGCGTGGGCCCCGGGACTGAAGCTTTCTTT
>14|TRBJ2-2|NA|NA|TRBV30
CAWSVLRNTGELFF
TGTGCCTGGAGTGTACTGAGGAACACCGGGGAGCTGTTTTTT
>12|TRBJ2-7|NA|NA|TRBV15
CATSPTLGEQYF
TGTGCCACCAGCCCGACCTTGGGGGAGCAGTACTTC
>12|TRBJ2-7|NA|few|TRBV12-3/TRBV12-4
CASSLGLYEQYF
TGTGCCAGCAGTTTAGGCCTGTACGAGCAGTACTTC
>19|TRBJ1-6|NA|NA|TRBV15
CATSRDAAQGGTYNSPLHF
TGTGCCACCAGCAGAGACGCGGCCCAAGGGGGGACCTATAATTCACCCCTCCACTTT
>15|TRBJ1-1|NA|NA|TRBV6-1
CASSDLGELNTEAFF
TGTGCCAGCAGTGATCTTGGGGAGCTTAACACTGAAGCTTTCTTT
>13|TRBJ1-1|NA|once|TRBV5-6
CASSLGVNTEAFF
TGTGCCAGCAGCTTGGGAGTGAACACTGAAGCTTTCTTT
>15|TRBJ2-1|TRBD1|NA|TRBV29-1
CSVPKGTGADNEQFF
TGCAGCGTCCCTAAGGGGACAGGGGCCGACAATGAGCAGTTCTTC
>18|TRBJ2-1|NA|once|TRBV21-1
CASSKGGGVAGGPNEQFF
TGTGCCAGCAGCAAAGGCGGTGGGGTGGCGGGAGGGCCGAATGAGCAGTTCTTC
>14|TRBJ2-2|NA|NA|TRBV27
CASKFKGGTGELFF
TGTGCCAGCAAATTCAAGGGAGGCACCGGGGAGCTGTTTTTT